This T cell receptor beta chain was recovered during a study of cytomegalovirus exposure and HLA in healthy donors. Looking at the study overall: The early release's HLA-typed donors yielded 65 million to 85 million unique TCRs. Study conclusions and caveats: V- and J-gene trimming of TCR beta was linked (in a later analysis) to a missense DCLRE1C variant. Both high specificity and high sensitivity reportedly marked the classifier's diagnosis of cytomegalovirus status. A later analysis showed that HLA-associated TCR beta chains had undergone more clonal expansion than equally common others.

Primers: 60 Vbeta forward and 13 Jbeta reverse. Only in-frame clones appear in the TCRdb table, and some are missing; sequencing was by immunoSEQ multiplex PCR. The sample yields more than 90,000 clones, 82% seen once. CDR3 size: 15 residues. The germline CDR1 and CDR2 sequences are SGDLS and YYNGEE. Trimming cost V 0 bases and J 1 base, with 11 bases left between them. This clone has only one observation. Its matching antigen is unknown. The sample consisted of PBMCs. The V and J genes are TRBV9 and TRBJ2-7; the D gene is possibly TRBD1 (6 bases). This TCR was sampled from a man aged 45-60 years in good health and CMV-seronegative. For the CDR3, the DNA is TGTGCCAGCAGCGTAGCCGGGACAACGTCCTACGAGCAGTACTTC. Translation gives CASSVAGTTSYEQYF.